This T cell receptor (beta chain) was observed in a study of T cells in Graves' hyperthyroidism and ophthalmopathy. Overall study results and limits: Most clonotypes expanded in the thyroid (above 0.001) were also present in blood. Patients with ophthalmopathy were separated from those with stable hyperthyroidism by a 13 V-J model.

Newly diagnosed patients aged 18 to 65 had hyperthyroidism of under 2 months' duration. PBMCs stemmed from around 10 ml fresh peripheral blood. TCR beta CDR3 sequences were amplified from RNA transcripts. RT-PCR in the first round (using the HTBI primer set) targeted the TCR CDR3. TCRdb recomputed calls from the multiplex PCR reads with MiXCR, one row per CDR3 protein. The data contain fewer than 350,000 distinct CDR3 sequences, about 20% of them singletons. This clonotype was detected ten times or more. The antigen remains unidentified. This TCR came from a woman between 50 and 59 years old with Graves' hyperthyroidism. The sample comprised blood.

This CDR3 is CATAGGLNYGYTF. Here the CDR3 DNA reads TGTGCCACCGCGGGGGGATTGAACTATGGCTACACCTTC. This chain uses TRBV12-3 or TRBV12-4 with TRBJ1-2; D possibly corresponds to TRBD1 (5 bases). This CDR3 has 13 amino acids. Trimming took off 10 bases at V and 2 bases at J, with 14 bases between the two ends.